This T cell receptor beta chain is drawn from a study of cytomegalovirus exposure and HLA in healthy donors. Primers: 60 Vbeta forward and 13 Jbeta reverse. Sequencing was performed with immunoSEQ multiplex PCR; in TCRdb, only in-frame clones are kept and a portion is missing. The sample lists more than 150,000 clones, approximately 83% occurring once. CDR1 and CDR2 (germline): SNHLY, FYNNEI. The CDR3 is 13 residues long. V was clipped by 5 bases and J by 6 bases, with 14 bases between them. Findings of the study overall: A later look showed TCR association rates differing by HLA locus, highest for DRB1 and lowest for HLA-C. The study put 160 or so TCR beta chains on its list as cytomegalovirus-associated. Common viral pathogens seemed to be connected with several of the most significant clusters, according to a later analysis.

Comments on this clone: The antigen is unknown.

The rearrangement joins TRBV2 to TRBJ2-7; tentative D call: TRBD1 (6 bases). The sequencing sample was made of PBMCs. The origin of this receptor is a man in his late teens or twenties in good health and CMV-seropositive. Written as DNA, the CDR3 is TGTGCCAGCAGTCCCGAGGCAGGGGTCGAGCAGTACTTC. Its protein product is CASSPEAGVEQYF.